These 6 T cell receptor beta chains were all obtained from the same sample, sequenced in a study of cytomegalovirus exposure and HLA in healthy donors. Clones were read by immunoSEQ multiplex PCR, and TCRdb kept only the in-frame ones, dropping some. This sample has 55,000 to 65,000 clones, with approximately 90% found just once. Sequenced input: PBMCs. These receptor sequences come from a man aged 18 to 29 in good health and CMV-seronegative.

This sequence joins TRBV5-4 and TRBJ1-3; no definite D call. Between the trimmed V and J ends, which lost 0 bases and 1 base, there was a span of 8 bases. In germline, CDR1 is SGHNT, CDR2 YYREEE (reference sequence). The CDR3 sequence is 15 residues long. The CDR3 nucleotides read TGTGCCAGCAGCTTGGGGCCAGGTTCTGGAAACACCATATATTTT. This codes for CASSLGPGSGNTIYF.

The V gene is TRBV5-5, the J gene TRBJ1-2; no clear D. The CDR3 loop spans 14 amino acids. V was pared by 0 bases and J by 4 bases, with 10 bases between. From germline, CDR1 is SGHKS and CDR2 YYEKEE (reference sequence). The CDR3 DNA follows: TGTGCCAGCAGCTTGGCCCCGCAAGCCTATGGCTACACCTTC. It codes for CASSLAPQAYGYTF.

V and J are TRBV6-5 and TRBJ1-2; D remains unclear. The CDR3 spans 13 residues. Germline loops: CDR1 MNHEY, CDR2 SVGAGI. V lost 4 bases, J lost 3 bases, and 9 bases lay in between. CDR3 DNA: TGTGCCAGCAGTTCAACAGACCACTATGGCTACACCTTC. This translates into CASSSTDHYGYTF.

The chain couples TRBV6-5 to TRBJ2-2; D not certain. V was shortened by 6 bases and J by 0 bases, with 2 bases between the two germline ends. CDR3 size: 12 residues. The germline gives CDR1 MNHEY, CDR2 SVGAGI. The CDR3 DNA sequence: TGTGCCAGCAGCTCGAACACCGGGGAGCTGTTTTTT. Translated: CASSSNTGELFF.

This chain links TRBV7-9 with TRBJ1-2; D possibly corresponds to TRBD1 (5 bases). CDR1 SEHNR and CDR2 FQNEAQ come from the germline V gene (reference sequence). The V end lost 1 base, the J end lost 4 bases, and 13 bases lay between the germline ends. The CDR3 sequence is 15 residues long. CDR3 nucleotides: TGTGCCAGCAGCTTAGTCGCGGGGGTGGTCTATGGCTACACCTTC. Amino acids: CASSLVAGVVYGYTF.

The chain recombines TRBV5-1 with TRBJ2-5; a possible D gene is TRBD1 (6 bases). Germline CDR1 reads SGHRS; CDR2 reads YFSETQ. The V end was cut by 0 bases, the J end by 5 bases, with 17 bases between. CDR3 length equals 16 residues. CDR3 coding DNA: TGCGCCAGCAGCTTGGCCAGGGGTCGATTTTGGGAGACCCAGTACTTC. It codes for CASSLARGRFWETQYF.